The 18 T cell receptor beta chains below all came from one sample that was sequenced in a study of T cells in Graves' hyperthyroidism and ophthalmopathy. The CDR3 regions of TCR beta were amplified from RNA transcripts. An initial round of RT-PCR targeting the TCR CDR3 relied on the HTBI primer set. TCRdb called the multiplex PCR reads again in MiXCR, with one record for every CDR3 protein. The table has around 250,000 distinct CDR3 sequences, approximately 24% seen once. The specimen sequenced was blood. The source is a woman aged 40-49 years with Graves' ophthalmopathy.

The genes are TRBV9 and TRBJ1-2; 7 bases are shared with TRBD1. CDR3 length: 18 amino acids. V gave up 2 bases and J gave up 4 bases; unmatched junction bases: 17. Germline CDR1 and CDR2: SGDLS and YYNGEE. The chain's CDR3 is CASSVVEQGRPGSYGYTF. The DNA for the CDR3 is TGTGCCAGCAGCGTTGTTGAACAGGGGCGCCCCGGAAGCTATGGCTACACCTTC.

In its sample, this clonotype was seen many times. This rearrangement joins TRBV9 to TRBJ2-3, with TRBD2 matching 12 bases. V shed 3 bases and J 0 bases; nucleotides not matched to a gene: 2. CDR1 and CDR2 (germline): SGDLS, YYNGEE. The length of the CDR3 is 16 residues. CDR3 sequence: CASSGLAGASTDTQYF. The CDR3 bases are TGTGCCAGCAGCGGACTAGCGGGGGCTAGCACAGATACGCAGTATTTT.

In this sample, this clonotype turned up a few times. The chain links TRBV11-2 to TRBJ2-5; 10 bases are shared with TRBD2. The V gene end was trimmed by 5 bases and the J gene end by 1 base; junction bases not matched to a gene: 1. There are 14 residues in the CDR3. The V gene's germline CDR1 is SGHAT and CDR2 FQNNGV. The DNA for the CDR3 is TGTGCCAGCAGCAAGCGGGAGGGCCAAGAGACCCAGTACTTC. Protein: CASSKREGQETQYF.

The gene calls are TRBV20-1 and TRBJ2-7; perhaps TRBD2 as D (6 bases). V gave up 3 bases and J gave up 4 bases, with 10 bases separating them. CDR1 DFQATT and CDR2 SNEGSKA come from the germline V gene (reference sequence). The CDR3 sequence is 12 residues long. CDR3 coding DNA: TGCAGTGCTAGCGGGAGCGGGTACGAGCAGTACTTC. Encoded protein: CSASGSGYEQYF.

This clonotype was seen at least ten times. The chain joins TRBV24-1 to TRBJ1-1, with D possibly being TRBD1 (5 bases). The V gene's germline CDR1 is KGHDR and CDR2 SFDVKD. There are 13 residues in the CDR3. Trimming took off 9 bases at V and 6 bases at J, with 16 bases between the two ends. The CDR3 DNA reads as TGTGCCACCCGTAACACAGGTTCCCCTGAAGCTTTCTTT. As protein: CATRNTGSPEAFF.

The V call is TRBV6-2 or TRBV6-3, the J call TRBJ2-7, with 10 nucleotides matching TRBD1. V shed 9 bases and J 7 bases; nucleotides not matched to a gene: 6. Germline loops: CDR1 MNHEY, CDR2 SVGEGT. CDR3 length equals 12 residues. DNA of the CDR3: TGTGCCAGTGACAGGGGGCCGGGGGAGCAGTACTTC. Translated: CASDRGPGEQYF.

This clonotype was seen only once. This could be a read error, since a much larger clone is one nucleotide away. The chain has TRBV20-1 and TRBJ1-5; maybe TRBD1 (5 bases). The CDR3 loop spans 13 amino acids. The germline CDR1 and CDR2 sequences are DFQATT and SNEGSKA (reference sequence). The CDR3 DNA reads TGCAGGGCTAGAAAGGGGCCCAATCAGCCCCAGCATTTT. Its protein is CRARKGPNQPQHF.

This clonotype was seen ten or more times. The rearrangement uses TRBV12-3 or TRBV12-4 and TRBJ2-2; D not resolved. The CDR3 sequence is 10 residues long. The V end lost 8 bases, the J end lost 6 bases, and 4 bases lay between the germline ends. CDR3 bases: TGTGCCAGCGGTGCCGGGGAGCTGTTTTTT. Its protein is CASGAGELFF.

This chain connects TRBV30 to TRBJ1-1, with 9 bases that match TRBD1. V lost 3 bases to trimming and J lost 5 bases; unmatched junction nucleotides: 7. The germline V gene has CDR1 GTSNPN and CDR2 SVGIG (reference sequence). This CDR3 is 14 amino acids long. CDR3 amino acids: CAWSGAGQGTEAFF. CDR3 bases: TGTGCCTGGAGCGGAGCGGGACAGGGAACTGAAGCTTTCTTT.

This clonotype came up many times. The V gene is TRBV28, the J gene TRBJ2-7; D unclear. The CDR3 length is 11 residues. Trimming left V 7 bases short and J 1 base short, with 5 bases between. CDR1 and CDR2 from the germline V gene are MDHEN and SYDVKM. CDR3 loop: CASKGSYEQYF. CDR3 nucleotides: TGTGCCAGCAAAGGTTCCTACGAGCAGTACTTC. The whole variable domain, filled in from reference TRBV28 and TRBJ2-7, reads DVKVTQSSRYLVKRTGEKVFLECVQDMDHENMFWYRQDPGLGLRLIYFSYDVKMKEKGDIPEGYSVSREKKERFSLILESASTNQTSMYLCASKGSYEQYFGPGTRLTVT.

The gene calls are TRBV20-1 and TRBJ1-1; TRBD1 matches at 8 bases. This CDR3 has 16 amino acids. V was clipped by 6 bases and J by 0 bases; unmatched bases: 12. Germline CDR1 DFQATT, CDR2 SNEGSKA (reference sequence). CDR3 residues: CSAIDPQGGMNTEAFF. CDR3 coding DNA: TGCAGTGCCATTGACCCACAGGGGGGCATGAACACTGAAGCTTTCTTT.

This clonotype came up many times. The J gene is TRBJ2-7, the V gene TRBV20-1; D remains unclear. The germline V gene encodes CDR1 DFQATT and CDR2 SNEGSKA (reference sequence). Trimming cost V 0 bases and J 2 bases, with 11 bases left between them. The CDR3 is made up of 14 amino acids. The CDR3 is CSARDVNFAYEQYF. The CDR3 nucleotides read TGCAGTGCTAGAGATGTTAACTTTGCCTACGAGCAGTACTTC.

In its sample, this clonotype was seen many times. The chain carries TRBV6-5 and TRBJ2-7, with 9 positions matching TRBD1. J lost 3 bases, V lost 7 bases, and 10 bases had no gene match. The CDR3 consists of 15 residues. Germline V gives CDR1 MNHEY, CDR2 SVGAGI. The CDR3 nucleotides read TGTGCCAGCACCACCCTACCGGGACAGGGCTACGAGCAGTACTTC. Translating gives CASTTLPGQGYEQYF.

Many counts were recorded for this clonotype. The chain employs TRBV6-2 or TRBV6-3 and TRBJ2-2; 8 bases align to TRBD1. The CDR3 totals 16 residues. V was clipped by 2 bases and J by 2 bases; unmatched bases: 4. CDR1 MNHEY and CDR2 SVGEGT come from the germline V gene. The CDR3 spells CASSYTGQGNTGELFF. The CDR3 region has the DNA TGTGCCAGCAGTTACACTGGACAGGGCAACACCGGGGAGCTGTTTTTT.

The V and J genes are TRBV12-3 or TRBV12-4 and TRBJ2-1; D gene ambiguous. CDR3 length equals 11 residues. V was pared by 6 bases and J by 8 bases, with 8 bases between. The CDR3 reads CASSREYEQFF. The CDR3 bases are TGTGCCAGCAGCCGAGAGTATGAGCAGTTCTTC.

Of note for this clonotype: A much larger clonotype is one base distant, so this may be a read error. This chain links TRBV3-1 with TRBJ1-3; D ambiguous. Looked up from germline, CDR1 is LGHDT and CDR2 is YNNKEL (reference sequence). CDR3 length equals 13 residues. V was clipped by 0 bases and J by 0 bases, with 0 bases between them. Here the CDR3 DNA reads TGTGCCAGCAGCCAAGACTCTGGAAACACCATATATTTT. Its translation is CASSQDSGNTIYF.

This clonotype was found many times. This chain links TRBV11-2 with TRBJ2-5; D is perhaps TRBD1 (5 bases). V lost 4 bases and J lost 2, with 11 bases in between. Germline CDR1 SGHAT, CDR2 FQNNGV. The CDR3 is made up of 14 amino acids. CDR3 sequence reads: CASSWKTEQETQYF. In DNA, the CDR3 is TGTGCCAGCAGCTGGAAGACAGAGCAAGAGACCCAGTACTTC.

V is TRBV24-1 and J is TRBJ2-1, with D perhaps matching TRBD2 (5 bases). The CDR3 sequence is 17 residues long. V gave up 1 base and J gave up 0 bases, with 12 bases separating them. Germline V gene sequence: CDR1 KGHDR, CDR2 SFDVKD. The CDR3 DNA follows: TGTGCCACCAGTGATTTAGCGGCGGATGTCTCCTACAATGAGCAGTTCTTC. Encoded protein: CATSDLAADVSYNEQFF.